The T cell receptor (beta chain) under discussion was sequenced for a study of cytomegalovirus exposure and HLA in healthy donors. Study-wide background: A subsequent analysis reported that the 110 or so validation repertoires were produced on the same platform that had also been used for the roughly 700 first-cohort repertoires. Findings and caveats of the study: Cytomegalovirus association was listed for approximately 160 TCR beta chains. In vitro checks showed that a few CMV-associated chains really do target CMV antigens.

This clone was observed a single time. Its antigen is not known. Method: immunoSEQ multiplex PCR; TCRdb's copy keeps in-frame clones and lacks some. This table has approximately 280,000 clones, around 87% appearing once. The V gene's germline CDR1 is SGHRS and CDR2 YFSETQ. The V gene end was trimmed by 3 bases and the J gene end by 5 bases; junction bases not matched to a gene: 4. CDR3 length: 13 residues. The donors were in the approximately 110-subject validation cohort; that cohort was separate from the roughly 660-subject first cohort. The chain has TRBV5-1 and TRBJ2-5; the match to TRBD2 covers 7 bases. Specimen: PBMCs. The sequence was collected from a woman younger than 30 in good health and CMV-seronegative. CDR3 protein: CASSSGGSETQYF. The CDR3 nucleotides read TGCGCCAGCAGCTCCGGGGGGAGCGAGACCCAGTACTTC.